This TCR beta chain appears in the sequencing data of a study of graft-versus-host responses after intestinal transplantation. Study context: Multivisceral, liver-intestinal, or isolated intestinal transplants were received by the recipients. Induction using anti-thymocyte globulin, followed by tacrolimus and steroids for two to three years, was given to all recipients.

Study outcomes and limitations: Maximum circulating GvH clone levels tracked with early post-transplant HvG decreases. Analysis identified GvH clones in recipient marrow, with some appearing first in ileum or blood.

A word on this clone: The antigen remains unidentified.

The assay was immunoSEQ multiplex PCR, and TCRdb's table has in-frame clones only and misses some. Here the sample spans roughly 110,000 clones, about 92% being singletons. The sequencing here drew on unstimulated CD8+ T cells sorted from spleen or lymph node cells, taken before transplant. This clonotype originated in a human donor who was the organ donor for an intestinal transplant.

CDR3 sequence reads: CASSQLADNEQFF. The CDR3 DNA follows: TGCGCCAGCAGCCAACTAGCGGATAATGAGCAGTTCTTC. The chain joins TRBV4-1 to TRBJ2-1, with TRBD2 identical over 7 bases. With V trimmed by 2 bases and J by 7 bases, 2 bases remained unmatched. Per the germline V gene, CDR1 is MGHRA and CDR2 is YSYEKL. This CDR3 is 13 amino acids long.